The 24 T cell receptor beta chains below were found in one sample sequenced in a study of blood T cell repertoires in COVID-19. The method was immunoSEQ multiplex PCR; TCRdb's version includes in-frame clones alone and lacks a portion of them. Found here are over 350,000 clones, about 88% of them singletons; the top ten hold more than 0.95%. Material for sequencing was PBMCs or T cells enriched from blood (not recorded which). The receptors were gathered from a woman aged 18 to 35 who had recovered from COVID-19.

The chain is built from TRBV19 and TRBJ2-1, with 9 bases that match TRBD2. The trim removed 3 bases at V and 5 bases at J, leaving 8 bases unmatched. The CDR3 consists of 16 residues. Germline-derived CDR1 and CDR2 are LNHDA and SQIVND (reference sequence). CDR3 in DNA: TGTGCCAGTAGTATCGGCGGGGGGGCCAAAGACAATGAGCAGTTCTTC. Amino acid sequence: CASSIGGGAKDNEQFF.

The chain couples TRBV4-1 to TRBJ2-7; perhaps TRBD2 as D (5 bases). Looked up from germline, CDR1 is MGHRA and CDR2 is YSYEKL. Trimming removed 4 bases at V and 2 bases at J, with 12 bases between. The length of the CDR3 is 14 residues. The CDR3 sequence: CASSRGAGPYEQYF. DNA of the CDR3: TGCGCCAGCAGCCGGGGAGCCGGACCCTACGAGCAGTACTTC.

The gene calls are TRBV10-2 and TRBJ1-2; no firm D call. CDR1 and CDR2 (germline): WSHSY, SAAADI. This CDR3 has 15 residues. Trimming took off 2 bases at V and 8 bases at J, with 18 bases between the two ends. CDR3 region: CASSEDLLVPGGYTF. The CDR3 nucleotides are TGCGCCAGCAGTGAGGACCTATTAGTACCGGGGGGCTACACCTTC.

The chain carries TRBV19 and TRBJ1-1; TRBD1 matches at 9 bases. With V trimmed by 3 bases and J by 6 bases, 2 bases remained unmatched. Germline V gene sequence: CDR1 LNHDA, CDR2 SQIVND (reference sequence). This CDR3 is built from 13 residues. The CDR3 region is CASSMDRGPEAFF. The CDR3 nucleotides are TGTGCCAGTAGTATGGACAGGGGCCCTGAAGCTTTCTTT.

The rearrangement joins TRBV5-1 to TRBJ2-1; TRBD2 aligns across 10 bases. Germline V gene sequence: CDR1 SGHRS, CDR2 YFSETQ. V lost 4 bases and J lost 7; bases outside the gene matches: 14. The length of the CDR3 is 17 residues. The CDR3 loop reads CASSQRPRAGGKNEQFF. The CDR3 DNA sequence: TGCGCCAGCAGCCAACGCCCCAGAGCGGGGGGGAAGAATGAGCAGTTCTTC.

This clone was seen just once. The chain combines TRBV3-1 (or the pseudogene TRBV3-2) with TRBJ1-2; D ambiguous. The V gene lost 3 bases and the J gene lost 8 bases, with 13 bases spanning the gap. This CDR3 has 13 amino acids. Germline CDR1 reads LGHDT; CDR2 reads YNNKEL (reference sequence). The CDR3 loop reads CASSHQPAGGYTF. Here the CDR3 DNA reads TGTGCCAGCAGCCACCAGCCTGCGGGAGGCTACACCTTC.

This clone was seen a few times. The rearrangement uses TRBV3-1 (or the pseudogene TRBV3-2) and TRBJ2-1; the match to TRBD1 covers 7 bases. In germline, CDR1 is LGHDT, CDR2 YNNKEL (reference sequence). CDR3 length: 16 residues. With 1 base clipped from V and 6 bases from J, the junction kept 9 bases outside the gene matches. For the CDR3, the DNA is TGTGCCAGCAGCCAAGGGGCCAGGGGGAGCCTCAATGAGCAGTTCTTC. It yields the protein CASSQGARGSLNEQFF.

The J gene is TRBJ1-2, the V gene TRBV27; 7 nucleotides align to TRBD1. Germline assignment: CDR1 MNHEY and CDR2 SMNVEV (reference sequence). The CDR3 is 13 amino acids. J gave up 8 bases and V 5 bases, and 8 bases lay outside the gene matches. CDR3 DNA: TGTGCCAGCAGTCCCTGGACAGGAGGAGGCTACACCTTC. As protein: CASSPWTGGGYTF.

V and J are TRBV30 and TRBJ1-2, with 9 bases aligning to TRBD1. The ends lost 2 bases at V and 8 bases at J; junction bases unmatched: 6. CDR1 and CDR2 from the germline V gene are GTSNPN and SVGIG (reference sequence). The CDR3 totals 13 residues. The CDR3 region is CAWSLTGGVGYTF. CDR3 in DNA: TGTGCCTGGAGTCTAACAGGGGGCGTCGGCTACACCTTC.

V gene TRBV10-3 combines with J gene TRBJ2-2, with no clear D. This CDR3 is built from 12 residues. CDR1 and CDR2 from the germline V gene are ENHRY and SYGVKD. Trimming removed 10 bases from V and 5 bases from J, with 11 bases in between. The CDR3 sequence is CATKGGTGELFF. The CDR3 nucleotides read TGTGCCACCAAAGGCGGAACCGGGGAGCTGTTTTTT.

V gene TRBV7-3 combines with J gene TRBJ2-1, with D perhaps matching TRBD2 (6 bases). The germline CDR1 and CDR2 sequences are SGHTA and FQGTGA. Trimming shortened V by 3 bases and J by 9 bases, and 12 bases separated the two germline ends. The length of the CDR3 is 13 residues. Here the CDR3 reads CASSFGYGGEQFF. CDR3 DNA sequence: TGTGCCAGCAGCTTCGGCTACGGGGGTGAGCAGTTCTTC. Drawing the rest from reference TRBV7-3 and TRBJ2-1, the complete variable domain is GAGVSQTPSNKVTEKGKYVELRCDPISGHTALYWYRQSLGQGPEFLIYFQGTGAADDSGLPNDRFFAVRPEGSVSTLKIQRTERGDSAVYLCASSFGYGGEQFFGPGTRLTVL.

The chain joins TRBV27 to TRBJ1-5; D not resolved. The CDR3 consists of 13 residues. V lost 0 bases and J lost 3, with 3 bases in between. Looked up from germline, CDR1 is MNHEY and CDR2 is SMNVEV (reference sequence). CDR3 coding DNA: TGTGCCAGCAGTTTATCCAACAATCAGCCCCAGCATTTT. Amino acid sequence: CASSLSNNQPQHF.

This chain joins TRBV30 and TRBJ2-3, with D possibly being TRBD1 (7 bases). This CDR3 has 13 residues. Trimming pared 4 bases from V and 2 bases from J, leaving 10 bases between. CDR1 is GTSNPN and CDR2 is SVGIG in the germline V gene (reference sequence). CDR3 sequence reads: CAWIRGDTDTQYF. The CDR3 DNA sequence: TGTGCCTGGATCAGGGGGGACACAGATACGCAGTATTTT.

The chain employs TRBV7-3 and TRBJ2-3; 11 positions agree with TRBD2. The CDR3 length is 17 residues. Trimming took 5 bases from V and 1 from J; bases not matched to a gene: 8. Looked up from germline, CDR1 is SGHTA and CDR2 is FQGTGA. The CDR3 loop is CASSLGTSGWGTDTQYF. The CDR3 nucleotides read TGTGCCAGCAGCCTCGGGACTAGCGGCTGGGGCACAGATACGCAGTATTTT.

V gene TRBV5-1 combines with J gene TRBJ1-5, with 7 bases that match TRBD1. Germline V gene lookup returns CDR1 SGHRS and CDR2 YFSETQ. This CDR3 contains 15 residues. The V and J ends lost 4 bases and 4 bases, in that order; junction bases with no gene match: 8. The CDR3 here is CASSPGTAENQPQHF. The CDR3 DNA is TGCGCCAGCAGCCCGGGGACAGCCGAAAATCAGCCCCAGCATTTT.

This rearrangement joins TRBV2 to TRBJ1-6; TRBD1 matches at 7 bases. The CDR3 extends over 17 amino acids. Looked up from germline, CDR1 is SNHLY and CDR2 is FYNNEI. V shed 8 bases and J 6 bases; nucleotides not matched to a gene: 16. In DNA, the CDR3 is TGTGCCAGCGGGGGAGGAGTACCGACAGGGCGTAATTCACCCCTCCACTTT. Amino acids: CASGGGVPTGRNSPLHF.

This chain links TRBV5-5 with TRBJ2-5, with D possibly matching TRBD1 (6 bases). This CDR3 is built from 13 residues. The germline V gene has CDR1 SGHKS and CDR2 YYEKEE (reference sequence). Between the trimmed V and J ends, which lost 2 bases and 2 bases, there was a span of 7 bases. CDR3 in amino acids: CASSFQGQETQYF. CDR3 in DNA: TGTGCCAGCAGCTTCCAGGGGCAAGAGACCCAGTACTTC.

The chain's CDR3 is CASSTPEGGSYEQYF. Here the CDR3 DNA reads TGTGCCAGTAGTACACCGGAGGGGGGGTCCTACGAGCAGTACTTC. The chain uses TRBV19 and TRBJ2-7; tentatively, D is TRBD2 (7 bases). V lost 4 bases and J 1 base, leaving 14 bases between the germline ends. The CDR3 is 15 residues long. CDR1 and CDR2 (germline): LNHDA, SQIVND (reference sequence).

V usage is TRBV5-1 and J usage is TRBJ2-5, with 10 bases that match TRBD2. There are 18 residues in the CDR3. The germline V gene has CDR1 SGHRS and CDR2 YFSETQ. Unmatched junction bases numbered 10, after V lost 1 base and J lost 1 base. The CDR3 loop is CASSLMASGGPVQETQYF. CDR3 in DNA: TGCGCCAGCAGCTTGATGGCTAGCGGGGGCCCTGTCCAAGAGACCCAGTACTTC.

This chain links TRBV7-2 with TRBJ2-1; 10 nucleotides match TRBD1. Trimming cost V 4 bases and J 1 base; bases outside gene matches: 13. The germline V gene encodes CDR1 SGHTA and CDR2 FQGNSA. CDR3 length: 19 amino acids. The CDR3 DNA reads TGTGCCAGCAGCTCCGGACAGGGGGTTCTTGTTATTTCCTACAATGAGCAGTTCTTC. This sequence encodes CASSSGQGVLVISYNEQFF.

The rearrangement links TRBV6-5 to TRBJ2-7; D perhaps matches TRBD1 (5 bases). Germline CDR1 and CDR2: MNHEY and SVGAGI. V lost 5 bases and J 7 bases, leaving 12 bases between the germline ends. The CDR3 sequence is 12 residues long. For the CDR3, the DNA is TGTGCCAGCAGTCCTGACCGACAGGAGCAGTACTTC. This translates into CASSPDRQEQYF.

This clone was observed a single time. One end of the junction does not line up with germline, which may come from a read error. The chain has TRBV27 and TRBJ1-1; 8 bases align to TRBD1. Germline CDR1 MNHEY, CDR2 SMNVEV (reference sequence). The CDR3 loop spans 15 amino acids. The CDR3 bases are TGTGCCGGCAGTTTAGGGATAACAGGGGGCACTGAAGCTTTCTTT. It translates to CAGSLGITGGTEAFF.

The rearrangement links TRBV12-5 to TRBJ2-5; 8 nucleotides match TRBD2. The CDR3 sequence is 16 residues long. From germline, CDR1 is LGHNT and CDR2 FRNRAP. V dropped 7 bases and J dropped 5; count of bases not matched to a gene: 15. The CDR3 bases are TGTGCTAGTGCCCCGGGAGGGGGGTCTGTCTGGGAGACCCAGTACTTC. Translated: CASAPGGGSVWETQYF.

The genes are TRBV6-5 and TRBJ1-1; TRBD1 agrees at 7 bases. Unmatched junction bases numbered 7, after V lost 8 bases and J lost 1 base. CDR1 and CDR2 from the germline V gene are MNHEY and SVGAGI. The CDR3 totals 14 residues. CDR3 in DNA: TGTGCCAGCTCCCGACAGGGAACGAACACTGAAGCTTTCTTT. Translation: CASSRQGTNTEAFF.